This T cell receptor beta chain was retrieved from a study of CD8+CD57+ T cells in acquired aplastic anemia. Profiling that covered TCR beta VDJ and CDR3 relied on genomic DNA as its template. TCRdb passed the reads through MiXCR, listing each CDR3 protein once. The table includes approximately 80,000 distinct CDR3 sequences, just over 70% detected once. Patients selected for sequencing had displayed CD8+CD57+ cell expansion by flow cytometry. CDR1 is LNHDA, CDR2 SQIVND, per germline (reference sequence). The V and J ends lost 8 bases and 2 bases respectively, with 10 bases between them. The CDR3 is 13 amino acids.

Input material: sorted CD4+, CD8+, or CD8+CD57+ T cells (not recorded which) from PBMCs. The TCR comes from a human donor with aplastic anemia. The chain employs TRBV19 and TRBJ2-1; tentative D call: TRBD1 (5 bases). For the CDR3, the DNA is TGTGCCAGTCGGGCGACAGCCTACAATGAGCAGTTCTTC. Its translation is CASRATAYNEQFF.